This T cell receptor (beta chain) emerged from a study of cytomegalovirus exposure and HLA in healthy donors. Overall study findings and caveats: As was reported, the HLA-A and HLA-B alleles of most subjects were accurately predicted from TCR beta sequences.

PCR amplification relied on 60 Vbeta primers (plus 13 Jbeta primers). Assay: immunoSEQ multiplex PCR; the TCRdb copy retains only in-frame clones and omits some. The sample shows roughly 250,000 clones, 84% of them seen only once. The CDR3 is made up of 16 amino acids. CDR1 and CDR2 (germline): SGHRS, YFSETQ. Trimming cost V 3 bases and J 1 base; bases outside gene matches: 6. Notes on this clone: Its antigen remains unknown.

This clonotype originated in a woman aged 40 to 55 in good health and CMV-seropositive. Sequenced input: PBMCs. The V call is TRBV5-1, the J call TRBJ2-2; TRBD2 agrees at 7 bases. The CDR3 spells CASSSSGTMNTGELFF. As DNA, the CDR3 is TGCGCCAGCAGCTCGTCCGGGACTATGAACACCGGGGAGCTGTTTTTT. The full variable domain, with the rest looked up from reference TRBV5-1 and TRBJ2-2, is KAGVTQTPRYLIKTRGQQVTLSCSPISGHRSVSWYQQTPGQGLQFLFEYFSETQRNKGNFPGRFSGRQFSNSRSEMNVSTLELGDSALYLCASSSSGTMNTGELFFGEGSRLTVL.